The present TCR beta chain was sequenced within a study of T-cell reconstitution after alpha-beta-depleted transplantation in children. V lost 6 bases and J lost 4; bases outside the gene matches: 8. Germline loops: CDR1 LNHDA, CDR2 SQIVND (reference sequence). This CDR3 has 14 residues. TCRbeta library preparation incorporated unique molecular identifiers. MiXCR, applied by TCRdb to the PCR reads, yields one record per CDR3 protein. The sample includes some 830,000 distinct CDR3 sequences, 15% to 20% seen only once; the top ten take approximately 5%. The V call is TRBV19, the J call TRBJ1-1; 7 nucleotides match TRBD1. The source of this sequence is a male patient under 18 who had a stem cell transplant for acute lymphoblastic leukemia, so the T cells may come from the graft donor. Sequencing was performed on PBMCs, mostly from graft donor cells, taken 360 days after TCRalphabeta/CD19-depleted stem cell transplant. CDR3 sequence: CASRLQGPVTEAFF. CDR3 sequence (DNA): TGTGCCAGTAGGCTACAGGGGCCGGTCACTGAAGCTTTCTTT.